One and the same sample provided the 9 T cell receptor beta chains below, sequenced in a study of response to subunit inactivated influenza vaccine. TCRdb processed the RT-PCR reads anew with MiXCR; each CDR3 protein has one entry. In the table there are about 650,000 distinct CDR3 sequences, around 13% of which are singletons. Here the sequenced sample was PBMCs from blood, taken roughly 2 weeks before vaccination. The receptors were gathered from a man aged 45-65 years who received an inactivated influenza vaccine.

V gene TRBV27 combines with J gene TRBJ2-7; no reliable D call. V gave up 5 bases and J gave up 4 bases, with 15 bases separating them. Germline V gene lookup returns CDR1 MNHEY and CDR2 SMNVEV (reference sequence). The CDR3 covers 14 residues. CDR3 protein: CASSPLGTQYEQYF. In nucleotides, the CDR3 is TGTGCCAGCAGTCCCCTCGGCACCCAGTACGAGCAGTACTTC.

This chain joins TRBV27 and TRBJ2-3, with 13 bases matching TRBD2. This CDR3 is 17 amino acids long. From germline, CDR1 is MNHEY and CDR2 SMNVEV (reference sequence). The junction had 6 bases not matched to a gene; V was cut back by 2 bases and J by 4 bases. The CDR3 sequence: CASSLKAGLAGPDTQYF. The CDR3 nucleotides read TGTGCCAGCAGTTTAAAGGCGGGACTAGCGGGACCAGATACGCAGTATTTT.

The chain uses TRBV10-3 and TRBJ1-1; tentative D call: TRBD1 (5 bases). CDR1 and CDR2 from the germline V gene are ENHRY and SYGVKD. The CDR3 is 14 amino acids. The germline V and J ends were trimmed by 4 bases and 3 bases, with 12 bases remaining between them. This CDR3 is CAISAGRLDTEAFF. The CDR3, as DNA: TGTGCCATCAGTGCAGGGCGGTTAGACACTGAAGCTTTCTTT.

This clonotype showed up many times. The chain is built from TRBV7-2 and TRBJ2-1; TRBD2 aligns across 10 bases. Unmatched junction bases numbered 7, after V lost 6 bases and J lost 5 bases. Germline CDR1 SGHTA, CDR2 FQGNSA. There are 15 residues in the CDR3. DNA for the CDR3: TGTGCCAGCAGTCTCAGCGGGAGGGCTGACAATGAGCAGTTCTTC. It yields the protein CASSLSGRADNEQFF.

V usage is TRBV4-2 and J usage is TRBJ2-7; 12 positions match TRBD2. The germline V gene has CDR1 LGHNA and CDR2 YNFKEQ. After removal of 0 bases from V and 0 bases from J, the junction contained 3 bases not matched to a gene. The CDR3 is 17 residues long. In DNA form, the CDR3 reads TGTGCCAGCAGCCAAGATCCTAGCGGGGGGGCCTCCTACGAGCAGTACTTC. This sequence encodes CASSQDPSGGASYEQYF.

This chain connects TRBV7-3 to TRBJ2-4; 9 bases are a match to TRBD2. There are 14 residues in the CDR3. Germline CDR1 and CDR2: SGHTA and FQGTGA. The trim removed 5 bases at V and 8 bases at J, leaving 7 bases unmatched. CDR3 nucleotides: TGTGCCAGCAGCCCCGGGACTAGCAAGGACATTCAGTACTTC. It translates to CASSPGTSKDIQYF. Full variable domain (remainder filled in from reference TRBV7-3 and TRBJ2-4): GAGVSQTPSNKVTEKGKYVELRCDPISGHTALYWYRQSLGQGPEFLIYFQGTGAADDSGLPNDRFFAVRPEGSVSTLKIQRTERGDSAVYLCASSPGTSKDIQYFGAGTRLSVL.

This clonotype was observed a handful of times. The V and J genes are TRBV28 and TRBJ2-7, with D possibly TRBD1 on 5 matching bases. Germline assignment: CDR1 MDHEN and CDR2 SYDVKM. Trimming pared 5 bases from V and 2 bases from J, leaving 16 bases between. CDR3 length: 15 residues. The CDR3 here is CASSPSRVLTYEQYF. For the CDR3, the DNA is TGTGCCAGCAGTCCGTCCAGGGTTCTGACCTACGAGCAGTACTTC.

This clonotype occurred a few times. CDR3 sequence reads: CASSLTGGRSETQYF. The CDR3 nucleotides are TGTGCCAGCAGTTTGACCGGGGGGCGATCAGAGACCCAGTACTTC. The chain employs TRBV6-2 or TRBV6-3 and TRBJ2-5; weak D call: TRBD2 (7 bases). Germline V lookup: CDR1 MNHEY, CDR2 SVGEGT. With 4 bases removed from V and 4 bases from J, the gap between germline ends came to 16 bases. This CDR3 spans 15 amino acids.

This clonotype was observed a few times. The junction departs from the called germline gene at one end, perhaps through a read error. This rearrangement joins TRBV10-3 to TRBJ2-3; D may be TRBD2 (5 bases). This CDR3 region has 18 residues. Germline CDR1 and CDR2: ENHRY and SYGVKD. The CDR3 is CASSGRSEGFLSTDTQYF. The CDR3 DNA sequence: TGTGCCAGCAGTGGTCGATCAGAGGGTTTTCTCAGCACAGATACGCAGTATTTT.